The source of this T cell receptor beta chain is a study of blood T cells in healthy people across ages. Study outcomes and limitations: One million T cells yielded diversity estimates that were considered underestimates.

V was clipped by 5 bases and J by 5 bases, with 18 bases between them. The CDR3 length is 15 residues. Germline V gives CDR1 PRHDT, CDR2 FYEKMQ (reference sequence). This clonotype was counted a few times. The antigen is unknown. Using a J-beta primer mix together with a sample-barcoded 5' primer, a second PCR was run for 7 to 11 cycles. Each CDR3 protein gets one entry after TCRdb re-called the 5' RACE reads with MiXCR. This table holds 1.5 million to 2 million distinct CDR3 sequences, approximately 32% found once. Every sample had a minimum of 6 million PBMCs isolated. Source material: blood. The receptor comes from a woman aged 25 to 45 in good health. This chain uses TRBV13 with TRBJ2-5; no reliable D call. This CDR3 is CASSISSNPGETQYF. CDR3 DNA: TGTGCCAGCAGCATCAGCTCAAACCCCGGGGAGACCCAGTACTTC.